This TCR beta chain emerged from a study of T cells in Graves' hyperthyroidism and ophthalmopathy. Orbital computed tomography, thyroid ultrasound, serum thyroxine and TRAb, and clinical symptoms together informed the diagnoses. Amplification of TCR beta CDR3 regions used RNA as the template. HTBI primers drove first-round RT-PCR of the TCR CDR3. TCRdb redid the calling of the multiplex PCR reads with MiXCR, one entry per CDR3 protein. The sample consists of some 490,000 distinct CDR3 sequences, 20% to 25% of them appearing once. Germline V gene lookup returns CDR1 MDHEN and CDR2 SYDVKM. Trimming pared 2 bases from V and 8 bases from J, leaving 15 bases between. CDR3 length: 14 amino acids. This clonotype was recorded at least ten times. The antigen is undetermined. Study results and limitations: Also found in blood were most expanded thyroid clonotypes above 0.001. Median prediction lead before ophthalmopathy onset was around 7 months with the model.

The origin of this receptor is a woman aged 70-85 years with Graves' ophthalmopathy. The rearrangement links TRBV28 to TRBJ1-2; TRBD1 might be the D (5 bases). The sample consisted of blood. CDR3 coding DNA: TGTGCCAGCAGTTTAAACGGCAGGGTGCAGGGCTACACCTTC. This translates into CASSLNGRVQGYTF.